Here is one T cell receptor (beta chain) with its context. The sample originates from a study of blood T cell repertoires in COVID-19. Across the study: T cells, B-cell-depleted T cells, or PBMCs provided the cDNA or gDNA that served as material.

Here immunoSEQ multiplex PCR was the method, and the copy in TCRdb shows in-frame clones only, minus some. The sample contains some 250,000 clones, 80% to 90% of which appear only once. The trim removed 5 bases at V and 4 bases at J, leaving 6 bases unmatched. Germline CDR1 reads SGHTA; CDR2 reads FQGNSA. The CDR3 extends over 15 amino acids. Sequencing was done on a sample of peripheral blood. The receptor was isolated from a man aged 55-75 years with acute or convalescent COVID-19. This chain connects TRBV7-2 to TRBJ1-1, with 11 positions matching TRBD1. Here the CDR3 reads CASSPRTGGVTEAFF. CDR3 nucleotide sequence: TGTGCCAGCAGCCCTCGGACAGGGGGCGTCACTGAAGCTTTCTTT.